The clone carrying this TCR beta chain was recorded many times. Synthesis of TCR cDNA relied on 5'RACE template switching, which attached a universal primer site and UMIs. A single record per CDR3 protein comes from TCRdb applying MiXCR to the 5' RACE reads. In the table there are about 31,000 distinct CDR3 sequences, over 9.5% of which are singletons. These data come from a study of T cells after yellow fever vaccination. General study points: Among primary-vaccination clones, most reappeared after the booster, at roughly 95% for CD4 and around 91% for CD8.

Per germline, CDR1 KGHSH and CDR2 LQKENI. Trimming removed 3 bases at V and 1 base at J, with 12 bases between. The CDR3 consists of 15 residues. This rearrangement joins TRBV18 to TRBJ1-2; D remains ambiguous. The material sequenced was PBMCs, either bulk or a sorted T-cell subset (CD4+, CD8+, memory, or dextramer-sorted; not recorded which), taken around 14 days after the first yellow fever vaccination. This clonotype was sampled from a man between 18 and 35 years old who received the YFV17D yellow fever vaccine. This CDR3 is CASSPLAGDNYGYTF. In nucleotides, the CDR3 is TGTGCCAGCTCACCGCTGGCCGGGGATAACTATGGCTACACCTTC.